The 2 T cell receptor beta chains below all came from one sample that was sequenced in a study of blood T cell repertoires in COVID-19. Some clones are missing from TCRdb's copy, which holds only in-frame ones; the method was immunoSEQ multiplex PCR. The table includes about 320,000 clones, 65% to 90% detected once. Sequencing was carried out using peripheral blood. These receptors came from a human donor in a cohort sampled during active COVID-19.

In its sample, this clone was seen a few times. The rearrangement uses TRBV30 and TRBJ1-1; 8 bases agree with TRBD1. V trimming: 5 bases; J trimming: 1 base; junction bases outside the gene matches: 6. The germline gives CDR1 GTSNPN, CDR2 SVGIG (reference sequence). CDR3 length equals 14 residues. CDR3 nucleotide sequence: TGTGCCTGGTACGACAGGGGAAGGAACACTGAAGCTTTCTTT. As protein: CAWYDRGRNTEAFF. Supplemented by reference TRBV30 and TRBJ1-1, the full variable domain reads SQTIHQWPATLVQPVGSPLSLECTVEGTSNPNLYWYRQAAGRGLQLLFYSVGIGQISSEVPQNLSASRPQDRQFILSSKKLLLSDSGFYLCAWYDRGRNTEAFFGQGTRLTVV.

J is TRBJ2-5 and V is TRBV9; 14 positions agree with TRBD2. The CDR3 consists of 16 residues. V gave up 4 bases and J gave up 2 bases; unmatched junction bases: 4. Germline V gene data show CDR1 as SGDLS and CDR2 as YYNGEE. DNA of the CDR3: TGTGCCAGCAGCCCGGGACTAGCGGGGGTTCAAGAGACCCAGTACTTC. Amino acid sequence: CASSPGLAGVQETQYF.